This T cell receptor (beta chain) was obtained from a study of identifying expanded T cells in peripheral blood. The study, taken as a whole, reports: About 1.2 clones differed between technical replicates, versus around 15 and 19 over time.

This clone showed up just once. Antigen: not known. TCRdb's copy holds only in-frame clones and misses some; the assay was immunoSEQ multiplex PCR. The table has tens of thousands of clones, roughly 86% seen once; the top ten hold approximately 18%. The TCR comes from a person aged 18 to 70 in good health. The material sequenced was blood.

The CDR3 nucleotides are TGTGCCAGTAGACGCGCGGGAGGGTCCACAGATACGCAGTATTTT. Translating it yields CASRRAGGSTDTQYF. The chain carries TRBV19 and TRBJ2-3; 9 bases are shared with TRBD2. The ends lost 6 bases at V and 2 bases at J; junction bases unmatched: 6. CDR1 is LNHDA and CDR2 is SQIVND in the germline V gene (reference sequence). CDR3 length: 15 residues.